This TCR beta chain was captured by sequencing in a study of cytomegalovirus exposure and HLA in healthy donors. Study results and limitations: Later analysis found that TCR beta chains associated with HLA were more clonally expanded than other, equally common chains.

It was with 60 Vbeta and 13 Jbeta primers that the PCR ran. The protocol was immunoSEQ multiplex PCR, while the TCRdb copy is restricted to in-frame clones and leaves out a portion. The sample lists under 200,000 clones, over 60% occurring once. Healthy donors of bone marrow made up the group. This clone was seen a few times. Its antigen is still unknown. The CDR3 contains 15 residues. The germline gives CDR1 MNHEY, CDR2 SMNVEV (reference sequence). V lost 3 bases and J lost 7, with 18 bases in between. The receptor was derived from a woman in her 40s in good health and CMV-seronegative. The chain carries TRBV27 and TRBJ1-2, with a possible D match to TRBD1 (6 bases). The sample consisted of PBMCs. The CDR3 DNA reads TGTGCCAGCAGTTTCTCGGCAGGGGTAGGGGGTGGCTACACCTTC. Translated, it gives CASSFSAGVGGGYTF.